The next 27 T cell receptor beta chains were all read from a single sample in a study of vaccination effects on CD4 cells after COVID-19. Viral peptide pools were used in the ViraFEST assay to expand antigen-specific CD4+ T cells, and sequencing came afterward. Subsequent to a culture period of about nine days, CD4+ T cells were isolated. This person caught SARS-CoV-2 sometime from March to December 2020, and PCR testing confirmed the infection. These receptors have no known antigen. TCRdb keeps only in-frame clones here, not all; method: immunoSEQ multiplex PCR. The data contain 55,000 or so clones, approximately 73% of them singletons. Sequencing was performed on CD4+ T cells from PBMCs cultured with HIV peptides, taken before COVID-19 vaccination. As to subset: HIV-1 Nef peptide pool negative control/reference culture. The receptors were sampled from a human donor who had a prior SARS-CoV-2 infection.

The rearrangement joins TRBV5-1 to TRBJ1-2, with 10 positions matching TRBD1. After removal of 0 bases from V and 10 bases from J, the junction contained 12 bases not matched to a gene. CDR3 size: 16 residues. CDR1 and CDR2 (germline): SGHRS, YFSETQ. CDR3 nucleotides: TGCGCCAGCAGCTTGGCTCCACCGGACAGGGGGTCCCCCTACACCTTC. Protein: CASSLAPPDRGSPYTF.

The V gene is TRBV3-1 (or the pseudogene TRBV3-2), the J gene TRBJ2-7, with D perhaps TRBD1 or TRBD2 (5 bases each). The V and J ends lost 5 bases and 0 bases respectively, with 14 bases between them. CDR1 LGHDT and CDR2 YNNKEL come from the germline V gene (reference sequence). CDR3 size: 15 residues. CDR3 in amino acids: CASSWGIRSSYEQYF. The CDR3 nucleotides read TGTGCCAGCAGCTGGGGGATAAGGAGCTCCTACGAGCAGTACTTC.

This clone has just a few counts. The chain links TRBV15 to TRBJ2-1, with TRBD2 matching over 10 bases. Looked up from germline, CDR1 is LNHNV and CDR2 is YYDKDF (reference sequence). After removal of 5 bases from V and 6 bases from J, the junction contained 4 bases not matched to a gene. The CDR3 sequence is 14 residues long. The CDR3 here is CATSARLAGNEQFF. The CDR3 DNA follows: TGTGCCACCAGCGCCCGACTAGCGGGCAATGAGCAGTTCTTC. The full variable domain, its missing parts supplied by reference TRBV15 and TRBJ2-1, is DAMVIQNPRYQVTQFGKPVTLSCSQTLNHNVMYWYQQKSSQAPKLLFHYYDKDFNNEADTPDNFQSRRPNTSFCFLDIRSPGLGDTAMYLCATSARLAGNEQFFGPGTRLTVL.

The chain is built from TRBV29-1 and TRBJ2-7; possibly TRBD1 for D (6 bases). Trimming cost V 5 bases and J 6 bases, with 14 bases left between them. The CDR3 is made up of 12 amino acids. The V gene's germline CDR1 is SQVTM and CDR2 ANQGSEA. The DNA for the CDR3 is TGCAGCGTTCAGGGGTTTGCGGCCGAGCAGTACTTC. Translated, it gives CSVQGFAAEQYF.

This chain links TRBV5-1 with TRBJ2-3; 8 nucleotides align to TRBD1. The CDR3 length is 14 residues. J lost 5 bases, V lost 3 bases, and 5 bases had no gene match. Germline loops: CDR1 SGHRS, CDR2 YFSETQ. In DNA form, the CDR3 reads TGCGCCAGCAGCTCGGGACAGGCTTTAGATACGCAGTATTTT. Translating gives CASSSGQALDTQYF.

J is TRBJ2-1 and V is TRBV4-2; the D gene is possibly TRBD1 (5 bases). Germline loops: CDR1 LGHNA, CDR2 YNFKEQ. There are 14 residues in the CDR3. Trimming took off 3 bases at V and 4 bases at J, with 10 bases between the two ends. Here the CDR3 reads CASSQRQPYNEQFF. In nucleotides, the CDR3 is TGTGCCAGCAGCCAGCGACAGCCTTACAATGAGCAGTTCTTC.

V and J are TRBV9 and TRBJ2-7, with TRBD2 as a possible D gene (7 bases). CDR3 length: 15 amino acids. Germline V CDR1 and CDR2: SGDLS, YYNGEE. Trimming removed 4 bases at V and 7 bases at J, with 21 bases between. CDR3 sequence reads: CASSPPDRPGGEQYF. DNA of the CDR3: TGTGCCAGCAGCCCCCCTGACAGGCCGGGAGGTGAGCAGTACTTC.

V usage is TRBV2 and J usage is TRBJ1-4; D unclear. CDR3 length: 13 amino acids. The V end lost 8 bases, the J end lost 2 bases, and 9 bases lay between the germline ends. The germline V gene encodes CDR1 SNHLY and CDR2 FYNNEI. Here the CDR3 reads CASDGRTNEKLFF. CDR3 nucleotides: TGTGCCAGCGACGGGCGTACTAATGAAAAACTGTTTTTT.

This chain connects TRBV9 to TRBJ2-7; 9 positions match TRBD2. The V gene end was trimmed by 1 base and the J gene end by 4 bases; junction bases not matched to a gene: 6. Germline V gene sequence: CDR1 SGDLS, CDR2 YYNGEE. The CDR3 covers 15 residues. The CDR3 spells CASSVNSGGLYEQYF. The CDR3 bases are TGTGCCAGCAGCGTAAATAGCGGGGGTTTATACGAGCAGTACTTC.

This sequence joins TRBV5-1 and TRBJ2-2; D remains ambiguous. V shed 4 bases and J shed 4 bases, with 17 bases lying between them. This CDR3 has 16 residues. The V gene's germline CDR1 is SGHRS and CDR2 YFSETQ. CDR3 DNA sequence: TGCGCCAGCAGCGCGCTCGGCCCTCGTTCCACCGGGGAGCTGTTTTTT. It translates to CASSALGPRSTGELFF.

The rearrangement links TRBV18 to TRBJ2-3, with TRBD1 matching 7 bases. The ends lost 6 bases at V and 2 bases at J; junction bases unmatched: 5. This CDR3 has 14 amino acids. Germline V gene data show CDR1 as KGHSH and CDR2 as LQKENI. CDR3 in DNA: TGTGCCAGCTCGAGGGGGCTAGCCACAGATACGCAGTATTTT. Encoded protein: CASSRGLATDTQYF.

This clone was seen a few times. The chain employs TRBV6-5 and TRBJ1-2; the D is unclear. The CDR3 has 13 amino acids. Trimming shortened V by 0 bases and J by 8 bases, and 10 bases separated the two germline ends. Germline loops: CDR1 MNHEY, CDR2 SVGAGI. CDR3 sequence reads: CASSYSEMGGYTF. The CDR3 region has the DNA TGTGCCAGCAGTTACTCGGAGATGGGGGGCTACACCTTC.

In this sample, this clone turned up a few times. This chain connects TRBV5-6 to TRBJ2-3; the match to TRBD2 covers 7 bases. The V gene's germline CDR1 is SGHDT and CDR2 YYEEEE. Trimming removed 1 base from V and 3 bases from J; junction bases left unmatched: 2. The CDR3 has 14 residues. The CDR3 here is CASSLPGRTDTQYF. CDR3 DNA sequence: TGTGCCAGCAGCTTGCCCGGGAGGACAGATACGCAGTATTTT.

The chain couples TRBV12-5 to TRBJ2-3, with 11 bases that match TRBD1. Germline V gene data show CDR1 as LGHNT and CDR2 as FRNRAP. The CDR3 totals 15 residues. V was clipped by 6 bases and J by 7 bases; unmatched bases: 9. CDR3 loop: CASGGTGGASNTQYF. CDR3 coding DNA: TGTGCTAGTGGGGGGACAGGGGGAGCTTCGAATACGCAGTATTTT.

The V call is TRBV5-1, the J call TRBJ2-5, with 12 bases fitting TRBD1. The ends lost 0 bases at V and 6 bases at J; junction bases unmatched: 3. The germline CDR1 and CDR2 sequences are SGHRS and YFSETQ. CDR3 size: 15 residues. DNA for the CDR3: TGCGCCAGCAGCTTGGGGGACAGGGGGCGGAAGACCCAGTACTTC. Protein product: CASSLGDRGRKTQYF. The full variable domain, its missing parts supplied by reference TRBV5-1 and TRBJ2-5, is KAGVTQTPRYLIKTRGQQVTLSCSPISGHRSVSWYQQTPGQGLQFLFEYFSETQRNKGNFPGRFSGRQFSNSRSEMNVSTLELGDSALYLCASSLGDRGRKTQYFGPGTRLLVL.

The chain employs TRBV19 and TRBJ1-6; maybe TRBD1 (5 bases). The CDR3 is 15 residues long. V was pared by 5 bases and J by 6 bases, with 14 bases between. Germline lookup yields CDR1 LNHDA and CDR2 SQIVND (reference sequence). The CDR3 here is CASSPRDRVNSPLHF. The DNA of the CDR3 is TGTGCCAGTAGTCCCCGGGACCGAGTTAATTCACCCCTCCACTTT.

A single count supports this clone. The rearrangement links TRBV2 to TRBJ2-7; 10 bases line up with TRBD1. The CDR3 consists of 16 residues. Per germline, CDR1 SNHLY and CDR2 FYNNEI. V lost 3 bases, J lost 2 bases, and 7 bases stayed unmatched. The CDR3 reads CASSDVGGTGAYEQYF. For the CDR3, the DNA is TGTGCCAGCAGTGATGTAGGAGGGACAGGGGCCTACGAGCAGTACTTC.

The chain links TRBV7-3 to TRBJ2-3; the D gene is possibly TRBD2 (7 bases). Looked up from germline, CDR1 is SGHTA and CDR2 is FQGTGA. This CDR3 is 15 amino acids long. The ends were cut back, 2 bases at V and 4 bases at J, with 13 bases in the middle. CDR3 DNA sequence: TGTGCCAGCAGCTTAGTCGGGGGGCGGGCAGATACGCAGTATTTT. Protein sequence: CASSLVGGRADTQYF.

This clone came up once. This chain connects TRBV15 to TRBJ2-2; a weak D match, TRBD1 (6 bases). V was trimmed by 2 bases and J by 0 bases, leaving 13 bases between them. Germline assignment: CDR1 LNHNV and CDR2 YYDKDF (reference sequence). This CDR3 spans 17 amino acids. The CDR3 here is CATSRNSGTTNTGELFF. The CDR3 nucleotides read TGTGCCACCAGCAGAAATTCCGGGACAACGAACACCGGGGAGCTGTTTTTT.

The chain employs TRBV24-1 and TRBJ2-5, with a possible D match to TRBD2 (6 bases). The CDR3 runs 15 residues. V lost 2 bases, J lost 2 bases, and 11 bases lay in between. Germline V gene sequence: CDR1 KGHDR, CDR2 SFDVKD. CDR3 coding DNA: TGTGCCACCAGTGATTCTCGGGGGAGTCAAGAGACCCAGTACTTC. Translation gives CATSDSRGSQETQYF.

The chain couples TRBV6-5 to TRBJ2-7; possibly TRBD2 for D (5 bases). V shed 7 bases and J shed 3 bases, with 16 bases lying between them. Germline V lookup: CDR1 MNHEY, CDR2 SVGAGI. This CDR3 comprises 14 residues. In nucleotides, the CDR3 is TGTGCCAGCAAACTAGATGTGGCGCGCTACGAGCAGTACTTC. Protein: CASKLDVARYEQYF.

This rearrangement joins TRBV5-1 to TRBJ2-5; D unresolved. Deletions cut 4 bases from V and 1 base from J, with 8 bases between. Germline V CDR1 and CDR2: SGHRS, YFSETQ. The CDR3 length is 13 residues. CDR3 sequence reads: CASSQPPQETQYF. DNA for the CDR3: TGCGCCAGCAGCCAACCTCCCCAAGAGACCCAGTACTTC.

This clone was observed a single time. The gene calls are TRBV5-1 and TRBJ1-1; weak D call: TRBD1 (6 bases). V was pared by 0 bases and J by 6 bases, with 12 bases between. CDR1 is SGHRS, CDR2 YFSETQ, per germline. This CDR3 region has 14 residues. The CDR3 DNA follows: TGCGCCAGCAGCTTGGACGGGGACACCTCTGAAGCTTTCTTT. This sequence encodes CASSLDGDTSEAFF.

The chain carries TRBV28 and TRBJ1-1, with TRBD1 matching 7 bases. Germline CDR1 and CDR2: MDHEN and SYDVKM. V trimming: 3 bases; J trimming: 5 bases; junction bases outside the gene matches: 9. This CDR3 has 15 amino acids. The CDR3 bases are TGTGCCAGCAGTTTCTCCCAGACAGGGCGAACTGAAGCTTTCTTT. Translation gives CASSFSQTGRTEAFF. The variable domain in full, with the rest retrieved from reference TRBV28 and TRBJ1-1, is DVKVTQSSRYLVKRTGEKVFLECVQDMDHENMFWYRQDPGLGLRLIYFSYDVKMKEKGDIPEGYSVSREKKERFSLILESASTNQTSMYLCASSFSQTGRTEAFFGQGTRLTVV.

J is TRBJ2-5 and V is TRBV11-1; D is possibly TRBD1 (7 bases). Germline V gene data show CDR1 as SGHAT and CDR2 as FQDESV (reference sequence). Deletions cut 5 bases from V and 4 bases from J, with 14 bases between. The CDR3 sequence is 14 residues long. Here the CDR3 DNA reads TGTGCCAGCAGCGCGGGGACAGTGGCAGAGACCCAGTACTTC. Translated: CASSAGTVAETQYF.

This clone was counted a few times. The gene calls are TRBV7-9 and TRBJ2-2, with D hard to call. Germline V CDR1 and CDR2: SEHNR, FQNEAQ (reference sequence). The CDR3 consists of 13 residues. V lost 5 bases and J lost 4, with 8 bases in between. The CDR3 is CASSRGTTGELFF. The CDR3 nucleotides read TGTGCCAGCAGCCGTGGAACCACCGGGGAGCTGTTTTTT.

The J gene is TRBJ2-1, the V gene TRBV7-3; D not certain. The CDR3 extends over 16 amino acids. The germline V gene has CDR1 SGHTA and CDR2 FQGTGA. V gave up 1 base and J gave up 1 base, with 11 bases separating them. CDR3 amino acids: CASSLNPPGSYNEQFF. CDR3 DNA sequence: TGTGCCAGCAGCTTAAACCCCCCAGGATCCTACAATGAGCAGTTCTTC. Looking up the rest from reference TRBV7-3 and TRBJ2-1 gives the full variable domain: GAGVSQTPSNKVTEKGKYVELRCDPISGHTALYWYRQSLGQGPEFLIYFQGTGAADDSGLPNDRFFAVRPEGSVSTLKIQRTERGDSAVYLCASSLNPPGSYNEQFFGPGTRLTVL.